The entry below describes one T cell receptor (beta chain). As yet, its antigen is unknown. Germline CDR1 SGHAT, CDR2 FQNNGV. CDR3 length: 15 amino acids. The ends were cut back, 5 bases at V and 0 bases at J, with 8 bases in the middle. TCRdb's table, derived via immunoSEQ multiplex PCR, lists solely in-frame clones and lacks some. The table lists tens of thousands of clones, about 83% of them singletons, with about 10% in the top ten. The data were taken from a study of somatic mutations in cytotoxic T cells in rheumatoid arthritis. General study findings and limits: CD8+ T-cell clonality showed no significant difference between rheumatoid arthritis patients and age-matched healthy controls. In about an eighth of the roughly 60 patients, the largest CD8+ clone exceeded 20% of CD8+ cells.

The V gene is TRBV11-2, the J gene TRBJ2-6; no clear D gene. This receptor was identified in an adult with rheumatoid arthritis. Sequencing was done on a sample of CD8+ T cells sorted from blood. DNA for the CDR3: TGTGCCAGCAGCCCCCCCATCTCTGGGGCCAACGTCCTGACTTTC. This sequence encodes CASSPPISGANVLTF. Based on the CDR3 plus reference TRBV11-2 and TRBJ2-6, the full variable domain is EAGVAQSPRYKIIEKRQSVAFWCNPISGHATLYWYQQILGQGPKLLIQFQNNGVVDDSQLPKDRFSAERLKGVDSTLKIQPAKLEDSAVYLCASSPPISGANVLTFGAGSRLTVL.